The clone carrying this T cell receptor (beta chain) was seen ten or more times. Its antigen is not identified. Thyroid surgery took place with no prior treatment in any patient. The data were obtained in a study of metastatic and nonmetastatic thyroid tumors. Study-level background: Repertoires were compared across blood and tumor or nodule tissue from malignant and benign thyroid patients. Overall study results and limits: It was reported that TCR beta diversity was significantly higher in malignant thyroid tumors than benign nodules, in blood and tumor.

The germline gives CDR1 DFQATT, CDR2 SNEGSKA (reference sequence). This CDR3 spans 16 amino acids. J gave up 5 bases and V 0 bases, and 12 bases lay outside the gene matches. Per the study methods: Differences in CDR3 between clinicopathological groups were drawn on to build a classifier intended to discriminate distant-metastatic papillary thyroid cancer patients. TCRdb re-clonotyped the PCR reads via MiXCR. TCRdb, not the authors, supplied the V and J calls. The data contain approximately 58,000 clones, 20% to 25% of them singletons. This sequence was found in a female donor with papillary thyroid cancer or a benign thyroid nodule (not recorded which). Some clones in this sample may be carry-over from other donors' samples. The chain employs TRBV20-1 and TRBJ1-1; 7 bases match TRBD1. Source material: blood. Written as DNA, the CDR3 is TGCAGTGCTAGAGAGAGAGACAGGGCGCCAGTAACTGAAGCTTTCTTT. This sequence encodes CSARERDRAPVTEAFF.